A single sample is the source of the 5 T cell receptor beta chains below, sequenced in a study of blood T cell repertoires in COVID-19. The protocol was immunoSEQ multiplex PCR, while the TCRdb copy is restricted to in-frame clones and leaves out a portion. The sample includes about 380,000 clones, around 84% of them seen just once. The sequenced sample was peripheral blood. The receptors were sampled from a human donor with acute or convalescent COVID-19. The donor label of this sample is uncertain.

The chain employs TRBV5-6 and TRBJ2-7; 11 bases map to TRBD2. Germline CDR1 reads SGHDT; CDR2 reads YYEEEE. J gave up 4 bases and V 4 bases, and 7 bases lay outside the gene matches. The CDR3 is 15 amino acids. The CDR3 spells CASSNPTSGIYEQYF. The CDR3 coding sequence is TGTGCCAGCAGCAACCCGACTAGCGGGATTTACGAGCAGTACTTC.

The rearrangement joins TRBV27 to TRBJ2-3, with D possibly TRBD2 on 5 matching bases. The CDR3 is made up of 14 amino acids. The germline gives CDR1 MNHEY, CDR2 SMNVEV (reference sequence). V lost 4 bases to trimming and J lost 1 base, with 9 bases between them. This CDR3 is CASSSTRRTDTQYF. In DNA, the CDR3 is TGTGCCAGCAGTTCCACTAGGCGCACAGATACGCAGTATTTT.

The gene calls are TRBV3-1 (or the pseudogene TRBV3-2) and TRBJ2-6; 7 nucleotides match TRBD1. The CDR3 has 14 amino acids. The germline gives CDR1 LGHDT, CDR2 YNNKEL (reference sequence). The J segment lost 3 bases and the V segment lost 5 bases, leaving 1 base of the junction unmatched. DNA for the CDR3: TGTGCCAGCAGCGACAGGGTTGGGGCCAACGTCCTGACTTTC. Translated, it gives CASSDRVGANVLTF.

Regarding this clone: One junction end does not reproduce the germline sequence, and a read error may be involved. The chain combines TRBV15 with TRBJ2-5; 13 bases are shared with TRBD2. This CDR3 has 12 residues. CDR1 and CDR2 from the germline V gene are LNHNV and YYDKDF (reference sequence). CDR3 bases: TGTGCCACCAGCACAGGACTAGCGGGGGCAAACTTC. Translation: CATSTGLAGANF.

This clone was found many times. The rearrangement joins TRBV6-1 to TRBJ1-2, with 11 bases matching TRBD1. Trimming at V came to 4 bases and at J to 1 base, leaving 5 bases not matched to a gene. The CDR3 loop spans 16 amino acids. Germline V gene lookup returns CDR1 MNHNS and CDR2 SASEGT. The CDR3 region is CASSGGQGVRNYGYTF. Written as DNA, the CDR3 is TGTGCCAGCAGTGGGGGACAGGGGGTCCGTAACTATGGCTACACCTTC.